The 18 T cell receptor beta chains presented below share a single source sample, sequenced in a study of beta chain features in type 1 diabetes (dated by TCRdb to 2017 to 2018). The method was the immunoSEQ multiplex PCR assay. The entire amount of isolated RNA was reverse transcribed using the High Capacity cDNA Reverse Transcription Kit, so the sequenced TCRB transcripts were expressed ones. TCRdb re-hosts the immuneACCESS table, in-frame sequences only. Its copies lack some clones; in the studies checked, an unresolved V gene accounts for under half of them, and the cause for the rest is not known. This sample is represented by 680,000 or so clones; roughly a sixth of them were singletons. In total, the top ten clones hold about 0.087% of the sample. Source material: naive CD4+ T cells from blood. The sample's cell subset or site label, in plain terms: true naive CD4+ T cells. These receptors were obtained from a man younger than 35 in good health.

The chain has TRBV25-1 and TRBJ1-2; the D gene is possibly TRBD1 (5 bases). V dropped 10 bases and J dropped 1 base, with 19 bases sitting between them. The CDR3 runs to 15 residues. Germline V gene sequence: CDR1 MGHDK, CDR2 SYGVNS. CDR3 sequence (DNA): TGTGCCACGCGACAGCGTGAGGGCGGTAACTATGGCTACACCTTC. Residues: CATRQREGGNYGYTF.

This rearrangement joins TRBV10-3 to TRBJ2-5, with 12 bases identical to TRBD2. The CDR3 spans 16 residues. CDR1 ENHRY and CDR2 SYGVKD come from the germline V gene. Unmatched junction bases numbered 9, after V lost 3 bases and J lost 7 bases. In nucleotides, the CDR3 is TGTGCCATCAGTGACCCTGGACTAGCGGGGTCCGGGACCCAGTACTTC. It specifies CAISDPGLAGSGTQYF.

This clone has only a few counts. The chain joins TRBV29-1 to TRBJ2-1; 7 bases match TRBD1. There are 15 residues in the CDR3. J was trimmed by 7 bases and V by 6 bases; bases with no gene match: 15. Germline values: CDR1 SQVTM, CDR2 ANQGSEA. The CDR3 sequence: CSVRPLQGPKNEQFF. CDR3 DNA: TGCAGCGTGCGTCCTTTACAGGGGCCCAAAAATGAGCAGTTCTTC.

The genes are TRBV13 and TRBJ1-1; no reliable D call. The CDR3 has 14 residues. Germline V gene lookup returns CDR1 PRHDT and CDR2 FYEKMQ (reference sequence). Between the trimmed V and J ends, which lost 2 bases and 0 bases, there was a span of 7 bases. The CDR3 bases are TGTGCCAGCAGCTTAAGACGGATGAACACTGAAGCTTTCTTT. Its translation: CASSLRRMNTEAFF.

This chain joins TRBV5-1 and TRBJ2-5; possibly TRBD2 for D (5 bases). CDR3 length: 13 amino acids. Trimming left V 4 bases short and J 0 bases short, with 7 bases between. Germline V gives CDR1 SGHRS, CDR2 YFSETQ. The CDR3 bases are TGCGCCAGCAGCCCGGGATACCAAGAGACCCAGTACTTC. This sequence encodes CASSPGYQETQYF.

This clone was counted a few times. The chain recombines TRBV5-1 with TRBJ1-1; D uncertain. The CDR3 runs to 13 residues. Germline V gene sequence: CDR1 SGHRS, CDR2 YFSETQ. Trimming left V 1 base short and J 2 bases short, with 6 bases between. This chain's CDR3 is CASSLLENTEAFF. CDR3 sequence (DNA): TGCGCCAGCAGCTTGTTAGAAAACACTGAAGCTTTCTTT.

This rearrangement joins TRBV19 to TRBJ1-5, with no clear D. V was shortened by 7 bases and J by 1 base, with 8 bases between the two germline ends. This CDR3 contains 13 residues. Germline V gene data show CDR1 as LNHDA and CDR2 as SQIVND (reference sequence). CDR3 in amino acids: CASTIGSNQPQHF. The DNA of the CDR3 is TGTGCCAGTACCATTGGGAGCAATCAGCCCCAGCATTTT.

This clone was observed a handful of times. J is TRBJ2-3 and V is TRBV5-1, with a possible D match to TRBD2 (5 bases). V was shortened by 2 bases and J by 2 bases, with 12 bases between the two germline ends. This CDR3 is built from 15 residues. The germline V gene has CDR1 SGHRS and CDR2 YFSETQ. The CDR3 nucleotides read TGCGCCAGCAGCTTCAGCGGTACCTACACAGATACGCAGTATTTT. Encoded protein: CASSFSGTYTDTQYF.

In its sample, this clone was seen a few times. The chain couples TRBV5-1 to TRBJ2-7, with unresolved D. The length of the CDR3 is 15 residues. Trimming left V 0 bases short and J 3 bases short, with 13 bases between. Germline loops: CDR1 SGHRS, CDR2 YFSETQ. In DNA form, the CDR3 reads TGCGCCAGCAGCTTGGATGCGAAATCTCTCTACGAGCAGTACTTC. Amino acids: CASSLDAKSLYEQYF.

The gene calls are TRBV5-1 and TRBJ2-7; possibly TRBD1 for D (5 bases). Trimming took off 2 bases at V and 2 bases at J, with 14 bases between the two ends. CDR3 length: 15 amino acids. The V gene's germline CDR1 is SGHRS and CDR2 YFSETQ. The CDR3 here is CASSFLDRTPYEQYF. CDR3 nucleotides: TGCGCCAGCAGCTTTCTCGACAGAACCCCCTACGAGCAGTACTTC.

The genes are TRBV10-3 and TRBJ2-1; 7 nucleotides agree with TRBD2. The CDR3 length is 14 residues. After removal of 7 bases from V and 5 bases from J, the junction contained 8 bases not matched to a gene. The germline CDR1 and CDR2 sequences are ENHRY and SYGVKD. CDR3 in DNA: TGTGCCATCACCTCGACTAGCTCTCACAATGAGCAGTTCTTC. Amino acid sequence: CAITSTSSHNEQFF.

The V and J genes are TRBV7-2 and TRBJ2-3, with D tentatively TRBD2 (5 bases). CDR1 and CDR2 from the germline V gene are SGHTA and FQGNSA. This CDR3 region has 15 residues. Trimming stripped 5 bases from V and 0 bases from J, with 12 bases between. As DNA, the CDR3 is TGTGCCAGCAGCGTCTTGCCGGGGAGCACAGATACGCAGTATTTT. Its protein product is CASSVLPGSTDTQYF.

This clone has just a few counts. The rearrangement uses TRBV5-1 and TRBJ2-6; no firm D call. The CDR3 consists of 17 residues. Germline V gene data show CDR1 as SGHRS and CDR2 as YFSETQ. V lost 0 bases to trimming and J lost 0 bases, with 10 bases between them. The CDR3 DNA reads as TGCGCCAGCAGCTTGGACAGCCTCCACTCTGGGGCCAACGTCCTGACTTTC. It translates to CASSLDSLHSGANVLTF. The whole variable domain, filled in from reference TRBV5-1 and TRBJ2-6, reads KAGVTQTPRYLIKTRGQQVTLSCSPISGHRSVSWYQQTPGQGLQFLFEYFSETQRNKGNFPGRFSGRQFSNSRSEMNVSTLELGDSALYLCASSLDSLHSGANVLTFGAGSRLTVL.

V usage is TRBV7-2 and J usage is TRBJ1-2; 9 nucleotides align to TRBD1. The CDR3 spans 15 residues. Germline V lookup: CDR1 SGHTA, CDR2 FQGNSA. The J segment lost 8 bases and the V segment lost 0 bases, leaving 7 bases of the junction unmatched. The CDR3 reads CASSLASDRGGGYTF. As DNA, the CDR3 is TGTGCCAGCAGCTTAGCGTCCGACAGGGGGGGAGGCTACACCTTC.

V and J are TRBV7-9 and TRBJ1-2, with D tentatively TRBD1 (6 bases). Germline CDR1 and CDR2: SEHNR and FQNEAQ (reference sequence). This CDR3 is 15 amino acids long. The V and J ends lost 2 bases and 2 bases respectively, with 12 bases between them. In DNA, the CDR3 is TGTGCCAGCAGCTTAACGGCCCAGGGGAACTATGGCTACACCTTC. Residues: CASSLTAQGNYGYTF.

This chain uses TRBV5-1 with TRBJ2-1; tentatively, D is TRBD1 or TRBD2 (6 bases each). Trimming shortened V by 4 bases and J by 7 bases, and 15 bases separated the two germline ends. CDR1 is SGHRS, CDR2 YFSETQ, per germline. The CDR3 extends over 14 amino acids. CDR3 bases: TGCGCCAGCAGCACCGGGGGCGCTCGGAATGAGCAGTTCTTC. Translated, it gives CASSTGGARNEQFF.

The V call is TRBV4-3, the J call TRBJ2-1; no clear D gene. Looked up from germline, CDR1 is LGHNA and CDR2 is YSLEER. The CDR3 is 18 residues long. Deletions cut 0 bases from V and 4 bases from J, with 19 bases between. CDR3 in DNA: TGCGCCAGCAGCCAAGATCTTGACAAGGTTCCGTTGTACAATGAGCAGTTCTTC. Translating it yields CASSQDLDKVPLYNEQFF.

The chain combines TRBV11-2 with TRBJ1-4; D is perhaps TRBD1 (5 bases). V dropped 7 bases and J dropped 1 base, with 16 bases sitting between them. The CDR3 runs 16 residues. Germline V gene data show CDR1 as SGHAT and CDR2 as FQNNGV. The CDR3 protein is CASIFNGGGTNEKLFF. CDR3 DNA sequence: TGTGCCAGCATCTTTAACGGGGGAGGAACTAATGAAAAACTGTTTTTT.